This passage covers 27 T cell receptor beta chains from one sample sequenced in a study of shared clonotypes between healthy human individuals. Only in-frame clones appear in the TCRdb table, and some are missing; sequencing was by immunoSEQ multiplex PCR. There are over a million clones in the sample; about 98.5% occur only once, and about 0.34% lies in the top ten. Sequenced material: naive CD4+ T cells sorted from blood. Subset given: CD45RA+ positively selected. The origin of the receptors is a man aged 25 to 40 in good health.

J is TRBJ2-1 and V is TRBV13; the match to TRBD2 covers 11 bases. Germline V lookup: CDR1 PRHDT, CDR2 FYEKMQ (reference sequence). With V trimmed by 4 bases and J by 4 bases, 6 bases remained unmatched. The CDR3 consists of 16 residues. CDR3 protein: CASSSTGTSGYNEQFF. The CDR3 DNA sequence: TGTGCCAGCAGCTCAACCGGGACTAGCGGTTACAATGAGCAGTTCTTC.

The V call is TRBV7-2, the J call TRBJ1-2, with TRBD1 matching 7 bases. The V and J ends lost 6 bases and 0 bases, in that order; junction bases with no gene match: 4. Germline CDR1 is SGHTA and CDR2 is FQGNSA. The CDR3 spans 14 residues. The CDR3 here is CASRGQLTNYGYTF. The CDR3 bases are TGTGCCAGCAGGGGACAGCTTACTAACTATGGCTACACCTTC.

The chain couples TRBV5-5 to TRBJ2-1; 11 bases are shared with TRBD2. The germline CDR1 and CDR2 sequences are SGHKS and YYEKEE (reference sequence). The CDR3 consists of 15 residues. Trimming at V came to 4 bases and at J to 4 bases, leaving 4 bases not matched to a gene. The CDR3 region has the DNA TGTGCCAGCAGCCTGACTAGCGGGACTTACAATGAGCAGTTCTTC. Translation: CASSLTSGTYNEQFF.

This chain links TRBV30 with TRBJ2-3, with 9 bases aligning to TRBD1. From germline, CDR1 is GTSNPN and CDR2 SVGIG (reference sequence). The CDR3 totals 19 residues. For the CDR3, the DNA is TGTGCGGGACAGGGAAGAACTGCGCCCATCGGGCCTAGCACAGATACGCAGTATTTT. This gives the protein CAGQGRTAPIGPSTDTQYF.

The chain combines TRBV7-3 with TRBJ2-7; 10 positions match TRBD2. Germline V CDR1 and CDR2: SGHTA, FQGTGA. The junction had 6 bases not matched to a gene; V was cut back by 5 bases and J by 5 bases. The CDR3 totals 14 residues. The DNA of the CDR3 is TGTGCCAGCAGCACGGGACTAGCGTCCGACGAGCAGTACTTC. Its protein is CASSTGLASDEQYF.

The genes are TRBV7-4 and TRBJ2-1; the D call may be TRBD1 or TRBD2 (6 bases each). This CDR3 region has 17 residues. The germline V and J ends were trimmed by 5 bases and 4 bases, with 21 bases remaining between them. The germline V gene has CDR1 SGHVT and CDR2 SQSDAQ. CDR3 nucleotide sequence: TGTGCCAGCAGCCCCCCGGTTGGGGGGCCCTCTTACAATGAGCAGTTCTTC. As protein: CASSPPVGGPSYNEQFF. The entire variable domain, with the rest obtained from reference TRBV7-4 and TRBJ2-1, is as follows: GAGVSQSPRYKVAKRGRDVALRCDSISGHVTLYWYRQTLGQGSEVLTYSQSDAQRDKSGRPSGRFSAERPERSVSTLKIQRTEQGDSAVYLCASSPPVGGPSYNEQFFGPGTRLTVL.

The genes are TRBV30 and TRBJ1-2, with D uncertain. CDR1 is GTSNPN and CDR2 is SVGIG in the germline V gene (reference sequence). The ends were cut back, 5 bases at V and 4 bases at J, with 17 bases in the middle. The CDR3 has 14 residues. The CDR3 is CAWDLTQSGYGYTF. The CDR3 coding sequence is TGTGCCTGGGACTTGACACAGAGCGGCTATGGCTACACCTTC.

The V and J genes are TRBV7-9 and TRBJ2-6; D tentatively fits TRBD1 or TRBD2 (5 bases each). This CDR3 has 17 amino acids. V lost 5 bases and J 0 bases, leaving 14 bases between the germline ends. Germline V gene data show CDR1 as SEHNR and CDR2 as FQNEAQ (reference sequence). CDR3 nucleotide sequence: TGTGCCAGCAGCCAAAAGGGACGGCTCTCTGGGGCCAACGTCCTGACTTTC. Amino acids: CASSQKGRLSGANVLTF.

The chain is built from TRBV20-1 and TRBJ2-1; D is ambiguous. Trimming cost V 5 bases and J 3 bases, with 5 bases left between them. Per the germline V gene, CDR1 is DFQATT and CDR2 is SNEGSKA (reference sequence). This CDR3 comprises 11 residues. CDR3 nucleotide sequence: TGCAGTGCTCCCGACTACAATGAGCAGTTCTTC. This codes for CSAPDYNEQFF.

The J gene is TRBJ2-2, the V gene TRBV18, with D unresolved. The germline CDR1 and CDR2 sequences are KGHSH and LQKENI. Trimming shortened V by 3 bases and J by 4 bases, and 12 bases separated the two germline ends. The CDR3 loop spans 15 amino acids. CDR3 sequence reads: CASSPPPLGTGELFF. The CDR3 region has the DNA TGTGCCAGCTCACCTCCCCCATTGGGCACCGGGGAGCTGTTTTTT.

The genes are TRBV9 and TRBJ2-2; the D is unclear. The CDR3 extends over 14 amino acids. Germline CDR1 is SGDLS and CDR2 is YYNGEE. V dropped 2 bases and J dropped 6 bases, with 11 bases sitting between them. CDR3 DNA: TGTGCCAGCAGCGTCGAAATTCAGGCCGGGGAGCTGTTTTTT. Its translation is CASSVEIQAGELFF.

This clone was seen only once. The chain recombines TRBV14 with TRBJ1-2, with D perhaps TRBD1 (5 bases). The CDR3 covers 14 residues. CDR1 is SGHDN, CDR2 FVKESK, per germline. V shed 1 base and J shed 4 bases, with 10 bases lying between them. DNA of the CDR3: TGTGCCAGCAGCCAAGTAGATGGGGGCTATGGCTACACCTTC. This codes for CASSQVDGGYGYTF. Combining the CDR3 with reference TRBV14 and TRBJ1-2 gives the whole variable domain EAGVTQFPSHSVIEKGQTVTLRCDPISGHDNLYWYRRVMGKEIKFLLHFVKESKQDESGMPNNRFLAERTGGTYSTLKVQPAELEDSGVYFCASSQVDGGYGYTFGSGTRLTVV.

The rearrangement joins TRBV7-9 to TRBJ2-2, with 11 positions matching TRBD1. The germline CDR1 and CDR2 sequences are SEHNR and FQNEAQ (reference sequence). CDR3 length: 19 amino acids. V gave up 5 bases and J gave up 5 bases; unmatched junction bases: 16. This chain's CDR3 is CASSPSVHRDRGGTGELFF. CDR3 nucleotide sequence: TGTGCCAGCAGCCCCTCAGTCCACCGGGACAGGGGGGGTACCGGGGAGCTGTTTTTT.

The chain employs TRBV18 and TRBJ1-1; 9 bases agree with TRBD1. Germline lookup yields CDR1 KGHSH and CDR2 LQKENI. CDR3 length equals 16 residues. Trimming at V came to 6 bases and at J to 0 bases, leaving 8 bases not matched to a gene. The CDR3 region is CASSLGQGPMNTEAFF. The CDR3 DNA reads as TGTGCCAGCTCTCTCGGACAGGGGCCAATGAACACTGAAGCTTTCTTT.

This chain joins TRBV21-1 and TRBJ2-3; the table calls TRBD1, which could not be checked here. TRBV21-1 is a recognized pseudogene. This CDR3 spans 16 amino acids. CDR3 sequence: CASSKAGQGIPDTQYF. CDR3 sequence (DNA): TGTGCCAGCAGCAAAGCCGGACAGGGGATCCCAGATACGCAGTATTTT.

This clone was seen once. The chain employs TRBV28 and TRBJ1-5; D gene unclear. This CDR3 comprises 13 residues. The germline V and J ends were trimmed by 8 bases and 0 bases, with 8 bases remaining between them. Germline V gene lookup returns CDR1 MDHEN and CDR2 SYDVKM. The CDR3 here is CASRAGSNQPQHF. CDR3 DNA sequence: TGTGCCAGCCGGGCCGGTAGCAATCAGCCCCAGCATTTT.

The chain has TRBV14 and TRBJ2-7; 7 positions match TRBD1. The CDR3 has 17 amino acids. V shed 1 base, J shed 2 bases, and the junction held 11 bases outside the gene matches. Germline CDR1 and CDR2: SGHDN and FVKESK. The CDR3 nucleotides read TGTGCCAGCAGCCAAGCCTTCACAGGGGTACGGACCTACGAGCAGTACTTC. Translating it yields CASSQAFTGVRTYEQYF.

The J gene is TRBJ2-6, the V gene TRBV10-3; possible D gene TRBD2, 6 bases. CDR3 size: 15 residues. CDR1 is ENHRY, CDR2 SYGVKD, per germline. Trimming stripped 7 bases from V and 1 base from J, with 11 bases between. The CDR3, as DNA: TGTGCCATCACACCGGGAGAATCTGGGGCCAACGTCCTGACTTTC. Amino acids: CAITPGESGANVLTF.

The DNA for the CDR3 is TGTGCCAGCAGTTCCCTACAGGGCCCAGATCAGCCCCAGCATTTT. Its protein product is CASSSLQGPDQPQHF. The V call is TRBV6-6, the J call TRBJ1-5, with a possible D match to TRBD1 (6 bases). Germline V gene sequence: CDR1 MNHNY, CDR2 SVGAGI (reference sequence). The CDR3 length is 15 residues. V lost 4 bases and J 5 bases, leaving 15 bases between the germline ends.

The chain uses TRBV7-9 and TRBJ1-2, with D uncertain. CDR1 SEHNR and CDR2 FQNEAQ come from the germline V gene (reference sequence). The CDR3 covers 15 residues. Trimming removed 5 bases from V and 3 bases from J, with 16 bases in between. Here the CDR3 reads CASSPPRAGDYGYTF. Here the CDR3 DNA reads TGTGCCAGCAGCCCCCCCCGAGCCGGAGACTATGGCTACACCTTC. Supplemented by reference TRBV7-9 and TRBJ1-2, the full variable domain reads DTGVSQNPRHKITKRGQNVTFRCDPISEHNRLYWYRQTLGQGPEFLTYFQNEAQLEKSRLLSDRFSAERPKGSFSTLEIQRTEQGDSAMYLCASSPPRAGDYGYTFGSGTRLTVV.

This clone has a single count. The chain links TRBV7-8 to TRBJ1-4; 9 bases are a match to TRBD1. The germline gives CDR1 SGHVS, CDR2 FQNEAQ. The CDR3 contains 15 residues. V was clipped by 5 bases and J by 5 bases; unmatched bases: 6. CDR3 sequence (DNA): TGTGCCAGCAGCAGACTCGGGACAGGGAATGAAAAACTGTTTTTT. Translation: CASSRLGTGNEKLFF.

DNA of the CDR3: TGCGCCAGCGGGGACAGGGGGCAAGGAGATACGCAGTATTTT. It is translated as CASGDRGQGDTQYF. The gene calls are TRBV5-1 and TRBJ2-3; 12 bases are a match to TRBD1. The CDR3 has 14 amino acids. Germline values: CDR1 SGHRS, CDR2 YFSETQ. V gave up 7 bases and J gave up 5 bases; unmatched junction bases: 5.

Worth noting for this clone: The identical CDR3 is also encoded by other nucleotide sequences in the sample. The chain couples TRBV29-1 to TRBJ1-1; D is perhaps TRBD1 (5 bases). Trimming cost V 7 bases and J 4 bases, with 7 bases left between them. The CDR3 totals 10 residues. CDR1 SQVTM and CDR2 ANQGSEA come from the germline V gene. For the CDR3, the DNA is TGCAGCGGGGGCGGCACTGAAGCTTTCTTT. The encoded protein is CSGGGTEAFF. Full variable domain (remainder filled in from reference TRBV29-1 and TRBJ1-1): SAVISQKPSRDICQRGTSLTIQCQVDSQVTMMFWYRQQPGQSLTLIATANQGSEATYESGFVIDKFPISRPNLTFSTLTVSNMSPEDSSIYLCSGGGTEAFFGQGTRLTVV.

The chain combines TRBV6-1 with TRBJ2-3; perhaps TRBD1 as D (5 bases). The CDR3 covers 14 residues. Trimming cost V 7 bases and J 0 bases, with 11 bases left between them. Germline CDR1 reads MNHNS; CDR2 reads SASEGT. The CDR3 coding sequence is TGTGCCAGCATCCCCCGACAGAGCACAGATACGCAGTATTTT. Residues: CASIPRQSTDTQYF.

The V call is TRBV29-1, the J call TRBJ1-2; unclear D gene. Germline loops: CDR1 SQVTM, CDR2 ANQGSEA. V was trimmed by 4 bases and J by 5 bases, leaving 17 bases between them. The CDR3 has 14 residues. This chain's CDR3 is CSVGTVAFAYGYTF. CDR3 sequence (DNA): TGCAGCGTTGGGACGGTCGCTTTCGCTTATGGCTACACCTTC.

The rearrangement links TRBV5-6 to TRBJ2-7, with D uncertain. The CDR3 totals 14 residues. Germline CDR1 SGHDT, CDR2 YYEEEE. V was cut by 1 base and J by 2 bases, with 10 bases left in between. CDR3 protein: CASSLMTRTYEQYF. The CDR3 DNA sequence: TGTGCCAGCAGCTTGATGACAAGGACCTACGAGCAGTACTTC.

This clone occurred once. This chain's CDR3 is CASSPKAGGSNEQFF. CDR3 nucleotide sequence: TGTGCCAGCTCACCCAAGGCAGGGGGCTCAAATGAGCAGTTCTTC. The genes are TRBV18 and TRBJ2-1, with 8 bases lining up with TRBD1. Germline lookup yields CDR1 KGHSH and CDR2 LQKENI. V was clipped by 3 bases and J by 7 bases; unmatched bases: 8. The CDR3 runs to 15 residues.